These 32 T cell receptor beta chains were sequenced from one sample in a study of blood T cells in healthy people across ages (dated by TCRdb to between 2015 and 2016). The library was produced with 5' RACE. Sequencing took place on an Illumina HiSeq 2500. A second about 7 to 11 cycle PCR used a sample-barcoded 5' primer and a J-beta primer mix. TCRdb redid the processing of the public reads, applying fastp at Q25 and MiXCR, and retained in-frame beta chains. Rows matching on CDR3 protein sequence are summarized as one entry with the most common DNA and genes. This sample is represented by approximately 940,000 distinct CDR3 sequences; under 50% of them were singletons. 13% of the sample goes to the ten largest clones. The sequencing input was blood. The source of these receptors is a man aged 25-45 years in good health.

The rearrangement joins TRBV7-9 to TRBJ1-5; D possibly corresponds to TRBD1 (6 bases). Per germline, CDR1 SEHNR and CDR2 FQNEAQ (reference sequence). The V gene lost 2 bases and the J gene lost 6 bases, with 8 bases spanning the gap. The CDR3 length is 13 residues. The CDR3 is CASSLTGPQPQHF. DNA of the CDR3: TGTGCCAGCAGCTTAACAGGGCCTCAGCCCCAGCATTTT.

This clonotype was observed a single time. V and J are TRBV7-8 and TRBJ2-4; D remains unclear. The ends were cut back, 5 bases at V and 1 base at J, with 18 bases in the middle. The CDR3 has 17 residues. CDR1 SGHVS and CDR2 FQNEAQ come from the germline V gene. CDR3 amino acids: CASSPSRPPAAKNIQYF. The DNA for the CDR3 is TGTGCCAGCAGCCCGTCCCGTCCCCCGGCGGCCAAAAACATTCAGTACTTC.

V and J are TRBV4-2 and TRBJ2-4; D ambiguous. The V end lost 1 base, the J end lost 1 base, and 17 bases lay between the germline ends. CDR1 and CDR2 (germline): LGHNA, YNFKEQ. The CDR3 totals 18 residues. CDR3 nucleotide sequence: TGTGCCAGCAGCCAAGCCACCTTGGGGATAACGGCCAAAAACATTCAGTACTTC. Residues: CASSQATLGITAKNIQYF.

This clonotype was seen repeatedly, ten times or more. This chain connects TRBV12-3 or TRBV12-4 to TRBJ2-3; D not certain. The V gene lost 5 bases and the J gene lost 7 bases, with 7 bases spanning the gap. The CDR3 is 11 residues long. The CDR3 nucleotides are TGTGCCAGCAGTCCCAAAAATACGCAGTATTTT. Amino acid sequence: CASSPKNTQYF.

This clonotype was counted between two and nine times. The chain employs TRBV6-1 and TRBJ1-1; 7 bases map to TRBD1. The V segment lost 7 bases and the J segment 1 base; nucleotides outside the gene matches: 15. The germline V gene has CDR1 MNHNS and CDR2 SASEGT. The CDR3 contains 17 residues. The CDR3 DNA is TGTGCCAGCACCAGATTGAGGACAGGCCGGGAGAACACTGAAGCTTTCTTT. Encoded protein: CASTRLRTGRENTEAFF.

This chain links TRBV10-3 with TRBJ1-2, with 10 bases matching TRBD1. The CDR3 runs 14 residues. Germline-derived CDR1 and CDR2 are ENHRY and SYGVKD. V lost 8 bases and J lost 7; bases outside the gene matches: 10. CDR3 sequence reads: CAIQFAGTGVGYTF. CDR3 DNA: TGTGCCATCCAGTTTGCCGGGACAGGGGTTGGCTACACCTTC.

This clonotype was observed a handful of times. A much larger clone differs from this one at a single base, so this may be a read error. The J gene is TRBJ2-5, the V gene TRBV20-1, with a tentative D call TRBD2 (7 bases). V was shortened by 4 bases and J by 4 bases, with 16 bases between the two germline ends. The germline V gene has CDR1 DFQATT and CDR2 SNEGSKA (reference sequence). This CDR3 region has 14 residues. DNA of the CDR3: TGCAGTGCTAATCGGGGGGCCCGAGGAGAGACCCAGTACTTC. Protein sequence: CSANRGARGETQYF.

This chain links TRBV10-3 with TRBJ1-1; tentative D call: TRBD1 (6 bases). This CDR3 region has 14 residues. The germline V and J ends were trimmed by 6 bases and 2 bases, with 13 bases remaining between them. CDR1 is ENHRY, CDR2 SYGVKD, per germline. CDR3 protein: CAIRADSPNTEAFF. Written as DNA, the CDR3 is TGTGCCATCAGGGCGGACAGCCCTAACACTGAAGCTTTCTTT.

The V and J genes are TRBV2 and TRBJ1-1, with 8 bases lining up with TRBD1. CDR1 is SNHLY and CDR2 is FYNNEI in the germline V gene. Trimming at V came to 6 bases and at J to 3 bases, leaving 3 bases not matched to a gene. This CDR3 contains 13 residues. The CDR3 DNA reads TGTGCCAGCAGGGTACAGGGGGACACTGAAGCTTTCTTT. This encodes CASRVQGDTEAFF.

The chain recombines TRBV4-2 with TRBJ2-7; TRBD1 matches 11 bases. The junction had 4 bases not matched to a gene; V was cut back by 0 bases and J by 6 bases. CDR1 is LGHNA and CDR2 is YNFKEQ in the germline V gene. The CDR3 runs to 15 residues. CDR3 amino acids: CASSQDGDRGSEQYF. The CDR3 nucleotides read TGTGCCAGCAGCCAAGATGGGGACAGGGGGAGCGAGCAGTACTTC.

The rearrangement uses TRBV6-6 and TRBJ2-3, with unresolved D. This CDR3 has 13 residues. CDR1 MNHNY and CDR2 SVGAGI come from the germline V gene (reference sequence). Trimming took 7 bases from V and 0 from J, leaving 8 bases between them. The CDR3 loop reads CASKISSTDTQYF. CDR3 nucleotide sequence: TGTGCCAGCAAAATCTCTAGCACAGATACGCAGTATTTT.

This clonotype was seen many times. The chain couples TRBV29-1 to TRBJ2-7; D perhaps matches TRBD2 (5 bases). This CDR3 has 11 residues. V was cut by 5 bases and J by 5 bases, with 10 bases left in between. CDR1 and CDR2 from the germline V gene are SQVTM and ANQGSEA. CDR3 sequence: CSVSRTHEQYF. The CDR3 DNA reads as TGCAGCGTTTCCAGGACTCACGAGCAGTACTTC.

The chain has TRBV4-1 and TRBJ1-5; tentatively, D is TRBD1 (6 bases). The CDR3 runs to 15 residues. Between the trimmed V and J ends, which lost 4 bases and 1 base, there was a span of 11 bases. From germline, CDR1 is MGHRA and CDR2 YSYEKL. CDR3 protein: CASSREGGSNQPQHF. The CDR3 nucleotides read TGCGCCAGCAGCCGGGAGGGGGGGAGCAATCAGCCCCAGCATTTT.

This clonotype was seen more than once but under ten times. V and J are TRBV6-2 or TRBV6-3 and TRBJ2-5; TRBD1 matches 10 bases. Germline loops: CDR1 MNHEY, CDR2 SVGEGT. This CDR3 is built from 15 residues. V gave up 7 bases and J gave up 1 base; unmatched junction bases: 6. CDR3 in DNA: TGTGCCAGCACAACCGGGACAGGGGCCCAAGAGACCCAGTACTTC. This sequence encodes CASTTGTGAQETQYF.

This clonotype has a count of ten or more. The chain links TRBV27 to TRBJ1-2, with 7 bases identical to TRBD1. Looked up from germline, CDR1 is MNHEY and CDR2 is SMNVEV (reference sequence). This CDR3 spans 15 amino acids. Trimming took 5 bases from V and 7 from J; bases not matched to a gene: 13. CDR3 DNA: TGTGCCAGCAGTCCACCACAGGGGACACGCAGTGGCTACACCTTC. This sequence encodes CASSPPQGTRSGYTF.

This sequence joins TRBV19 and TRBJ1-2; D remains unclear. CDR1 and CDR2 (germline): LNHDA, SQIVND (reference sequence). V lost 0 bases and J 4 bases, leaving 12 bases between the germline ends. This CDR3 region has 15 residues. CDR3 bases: TGTGCCAGTAGTATAGATCCAGACGGTCTCTATGGCTACACCTTC. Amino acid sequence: CASSIDPDGLYGYTF.

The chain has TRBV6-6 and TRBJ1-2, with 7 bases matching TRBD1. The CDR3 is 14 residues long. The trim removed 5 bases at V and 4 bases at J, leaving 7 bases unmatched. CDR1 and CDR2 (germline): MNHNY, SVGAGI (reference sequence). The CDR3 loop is CASSPSRDSYGYTF. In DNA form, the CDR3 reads TGTGCCAGCAGTCCATCCCGGGACAGCTATGGCTACACCTTC.

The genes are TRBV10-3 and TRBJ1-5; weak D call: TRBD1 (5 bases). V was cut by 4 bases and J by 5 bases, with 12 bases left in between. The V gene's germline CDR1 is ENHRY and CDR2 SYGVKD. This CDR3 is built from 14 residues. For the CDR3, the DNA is TGTGCCATCAGTGTCACGAGGGGAGATCAGCCCCAGCATTTT. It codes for CAISVTRGDQPQHF.

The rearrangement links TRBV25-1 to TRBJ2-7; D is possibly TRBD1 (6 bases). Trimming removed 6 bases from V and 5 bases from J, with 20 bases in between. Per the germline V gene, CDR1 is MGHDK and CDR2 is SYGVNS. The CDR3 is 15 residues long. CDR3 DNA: TGTGCCAGCAGGTCAGGGGTTTGGGGGTTCGACGAGCAGTACTTC. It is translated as CASRSGVWGFDEQYF.

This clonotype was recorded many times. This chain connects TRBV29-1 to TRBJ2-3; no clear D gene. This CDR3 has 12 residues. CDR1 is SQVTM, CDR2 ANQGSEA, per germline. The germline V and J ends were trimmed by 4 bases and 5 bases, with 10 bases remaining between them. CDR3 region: CSVVTGLDTQYF. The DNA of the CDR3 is TGCAGCGTTGTGACGGGCTTAGATACGCAGTATTTT.

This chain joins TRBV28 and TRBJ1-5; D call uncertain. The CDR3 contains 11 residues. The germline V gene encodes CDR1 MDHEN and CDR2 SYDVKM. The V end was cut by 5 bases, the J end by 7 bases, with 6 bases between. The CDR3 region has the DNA TGTGCCAGCAGTGGGCAGCAGCCCCAGCATTTT. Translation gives CASSGQQPQHF.

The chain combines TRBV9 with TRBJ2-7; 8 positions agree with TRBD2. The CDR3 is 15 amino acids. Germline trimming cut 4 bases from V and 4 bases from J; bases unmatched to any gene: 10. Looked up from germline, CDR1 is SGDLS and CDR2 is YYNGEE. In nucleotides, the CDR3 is TGTGCCAGCAGCCCTCGTCAAGGCGGGGGGTACGAGCAGTACTTC. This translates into CASSPRQGGGYEQYF. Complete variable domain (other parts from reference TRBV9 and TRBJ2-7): DSGVTQTPKHLITATGQRVTLRCSPRSGDLSVYWYQQSLDQGLQFLIQYYNGEERAKGNILERFSAQQFPDLHSELNLSSLELGDSALYFCASSPRQGGGYEQYFGPGTRLTVT.

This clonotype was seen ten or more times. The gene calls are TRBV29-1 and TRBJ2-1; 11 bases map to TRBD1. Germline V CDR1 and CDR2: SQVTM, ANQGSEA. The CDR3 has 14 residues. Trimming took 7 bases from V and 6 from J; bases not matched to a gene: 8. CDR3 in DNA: TGCAGCGGGCAGGGACAGGGGGTGACCAATGAGCAGTTCTTC. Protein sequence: CSGQGQGVTNEQFF.

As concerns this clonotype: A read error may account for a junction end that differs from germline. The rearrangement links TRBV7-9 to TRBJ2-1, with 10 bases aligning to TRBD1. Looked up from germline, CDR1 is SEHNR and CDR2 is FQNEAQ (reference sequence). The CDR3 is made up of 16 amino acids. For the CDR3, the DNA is TGTGCCAGCAGCTTAGCCGGGACAGGGGTGGACAATGGGCAGTTCTTC. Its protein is CASSLAGTGVDNGQFF. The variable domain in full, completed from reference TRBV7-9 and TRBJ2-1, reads DTGVSQNPRHKITKRGQNVTFRCDPISEHNRLYWYRQTLGQGPEFLTYFQNEAQLEKSRLLSDRFSAERPKGSFSTLEIQRTEQGDSAMYLCASSLAGTGVDNGQFFGPGTRLTVL.

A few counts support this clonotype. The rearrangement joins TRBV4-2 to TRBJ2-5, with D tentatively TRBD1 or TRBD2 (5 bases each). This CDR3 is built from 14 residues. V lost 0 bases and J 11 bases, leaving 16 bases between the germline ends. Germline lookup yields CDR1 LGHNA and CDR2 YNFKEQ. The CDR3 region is CASSQETGLGEQYF. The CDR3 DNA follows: TGTGCCAGCAGCCAAGAGACGGGGTTGGGGGAGCAGTACTTC.

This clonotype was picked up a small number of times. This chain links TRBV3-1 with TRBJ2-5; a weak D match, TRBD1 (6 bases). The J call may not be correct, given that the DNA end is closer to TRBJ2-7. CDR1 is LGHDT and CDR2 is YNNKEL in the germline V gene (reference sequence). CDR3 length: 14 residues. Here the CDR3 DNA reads TGTGCCAGCAGCCTCAAGGGGGTTACCTACGAGCAGTACTTC. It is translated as CASSLKGVTYEQYF.

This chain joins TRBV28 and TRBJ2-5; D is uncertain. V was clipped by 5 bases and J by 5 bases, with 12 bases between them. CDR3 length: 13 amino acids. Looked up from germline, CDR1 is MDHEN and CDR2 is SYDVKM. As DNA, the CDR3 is TGTGCCAGCAGTACCCCTACGCTGGAGACCCAGTACTTC. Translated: CASSTPTLETQYF.

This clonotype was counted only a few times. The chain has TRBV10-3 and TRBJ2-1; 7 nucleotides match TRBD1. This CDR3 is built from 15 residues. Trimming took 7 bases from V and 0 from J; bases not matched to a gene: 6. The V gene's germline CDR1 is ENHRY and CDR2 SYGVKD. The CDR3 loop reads CAITPGQSSYNEQFF. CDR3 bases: TGTGCCATCACTCCGGGACAGAGCTCCTACAATGAGCAGTTCTTC.

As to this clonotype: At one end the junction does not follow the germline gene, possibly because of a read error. CDR3 protein: CASTILSGGGTDTQYF. The CDR3 nucleotides are TGTGCCAGCACGATCCTCTCGGGGGGGGGCACAGATACACAGTATTTT. The chain uses TRBV12-3 or TRBV12-4 and TRBJ2-3; 8 nucleotides agree with TRBD2. The CDR3 length is 16 residues.

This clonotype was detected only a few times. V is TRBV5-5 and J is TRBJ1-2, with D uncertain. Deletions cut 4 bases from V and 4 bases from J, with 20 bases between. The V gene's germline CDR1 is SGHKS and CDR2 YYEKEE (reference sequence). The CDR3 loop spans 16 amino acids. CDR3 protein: CASSVDAGRGSYGYTF. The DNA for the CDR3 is TGTGCCAGCAGCGTAGATGCGGGCCGAGGGTCCTATGGCTACACCTTC.

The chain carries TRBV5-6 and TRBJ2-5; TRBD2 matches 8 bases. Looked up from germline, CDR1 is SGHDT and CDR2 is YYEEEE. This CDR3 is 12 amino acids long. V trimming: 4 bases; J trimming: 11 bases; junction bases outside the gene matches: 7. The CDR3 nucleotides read TGTGCCAGCAGCAACGGAGCGGGGGAGCAGTACTTC. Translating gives CASSNGAGEQYF.

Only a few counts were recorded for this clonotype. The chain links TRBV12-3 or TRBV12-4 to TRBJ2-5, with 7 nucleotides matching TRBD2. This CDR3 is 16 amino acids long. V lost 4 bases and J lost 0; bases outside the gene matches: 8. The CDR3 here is CASSSLGGGYQETQYF. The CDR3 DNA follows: TGTGCCAGCAGTTCGCTCGGCGGGGGTTACCAAGAGACCCAGTACTTC.